This record covers a single T cell receptor (beta chain). The antigen is not known. These data belong to a study of shared clonotypes between healthy human individuals. The CDR3 covers 14 residues. V shed 6 bases and J 3 bases; nucleotides not matched to a gene: 5. The germline CDR1 and CDR2 sequences are SNHLY and FYNNEI. Naive CD8 isolation took CD45RO-negative cells positively selected for CCR7 and excluded terminally differentiated effector memory CD45RA+ cells. Overall study findings and caveats: Shared across a handful of donors were around 5% of the naive CD4 clonotypes. In the sorted subsets, rarefaction showed sequencing was incomplete despite large depth.

The protocol was immunoSEQ multiplex PCR, while the TCRdb copy is restricted to in-frame clones and leaves out a portion. In the table there are about 1.9 million clones, just under 95% of which are singletons. The chain is built from TRBV2 and TRBJ1-2; the match to TRBD1 covers 9 bases. Sequencing input: naive CD8+ T cells from PBMCs. The TCR was taken from a man aged 18 to 29 in good health. Some clones in this sample may be carry-over from other donors' samples. In DNA form, the CDR3 reads TGTGCCAGCAGGGGACAGGGCGGCGACTATGGCTACACCTTC. Protein product: CASRGQGGDYGYTF.